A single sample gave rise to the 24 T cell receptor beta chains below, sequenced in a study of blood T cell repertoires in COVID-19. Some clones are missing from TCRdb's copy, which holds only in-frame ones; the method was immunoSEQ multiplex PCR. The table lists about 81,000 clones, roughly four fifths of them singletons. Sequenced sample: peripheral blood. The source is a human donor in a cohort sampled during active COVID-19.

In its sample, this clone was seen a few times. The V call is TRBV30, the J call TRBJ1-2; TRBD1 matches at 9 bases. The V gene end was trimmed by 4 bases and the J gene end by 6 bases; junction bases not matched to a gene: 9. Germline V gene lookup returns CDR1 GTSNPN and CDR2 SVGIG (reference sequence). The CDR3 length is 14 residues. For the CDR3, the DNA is TGTGCCTGGAACAGGGGGCGCGGAAAAAATGGCTACACCTTC. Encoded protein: CAWNRGRGKNGYTF.

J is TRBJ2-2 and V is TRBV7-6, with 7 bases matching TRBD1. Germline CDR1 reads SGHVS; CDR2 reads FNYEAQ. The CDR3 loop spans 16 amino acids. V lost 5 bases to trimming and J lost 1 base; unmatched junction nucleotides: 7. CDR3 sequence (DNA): TGTGCCAGCAGCCCTCGACAGGGTGGGAACACCGGGGAGCTGTTTTTT. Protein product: CASSPRQGGNTGELFF.

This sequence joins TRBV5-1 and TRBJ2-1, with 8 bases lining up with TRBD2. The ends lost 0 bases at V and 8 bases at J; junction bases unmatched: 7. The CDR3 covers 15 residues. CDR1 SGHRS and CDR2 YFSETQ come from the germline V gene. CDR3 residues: CASSLVGTRGDEQFF. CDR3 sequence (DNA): TGCGCCAGCAGCTTGGTTGGGACTAGAGGCGATGAGCAGTTCTTC.

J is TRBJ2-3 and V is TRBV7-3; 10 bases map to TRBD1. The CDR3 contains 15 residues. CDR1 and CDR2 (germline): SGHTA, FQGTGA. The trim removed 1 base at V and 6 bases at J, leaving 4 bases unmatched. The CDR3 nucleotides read TGTGCCAGCAGCTTAATGGGACAGGGGTTGGATACGCAGTATTTT. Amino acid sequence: CASSLMGQGLDTQYF. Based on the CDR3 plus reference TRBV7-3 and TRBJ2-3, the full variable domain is GAGVSQTPSNKVTEKGKYVELRCDPISGHTALYWYRQSLGQGPEFLIYFQGTGAADDSGLPNDRFFAVRPEGSVSTLKIQRTERGDSAVYLCASSLMGQGLDTQYFGPGTRLTVL.

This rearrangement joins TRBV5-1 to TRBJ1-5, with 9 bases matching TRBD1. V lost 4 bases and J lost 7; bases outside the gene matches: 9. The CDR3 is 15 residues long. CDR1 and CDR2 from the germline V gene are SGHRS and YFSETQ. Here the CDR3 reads CASSPGQGDRQPQHF. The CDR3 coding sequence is TGCGCCAGCAGCCCGGGACAGGGAGATCGACAGCCCCAGCATTTT.

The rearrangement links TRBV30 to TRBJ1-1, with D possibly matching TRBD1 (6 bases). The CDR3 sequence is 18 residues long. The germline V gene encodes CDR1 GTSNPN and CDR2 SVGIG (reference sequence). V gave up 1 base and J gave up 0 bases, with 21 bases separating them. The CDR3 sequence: CAWSGTGGAGVLNTEAFF. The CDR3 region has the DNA TGTGCCTGGAGTGGCACTGGGGGGGCAGGGGTACTGAACACTGAAGCTTTCTTT.

The CDR3 sequence: CSASTSGVTDTQYF. The CDR3 bases are TGCAGTGCTAGTACTAGCGGGGTAACAGATACGCAGTATTTT. V is TRBV20-1 and J is TRBJ2-3, with 10 bases aligning to TRBD2. This CDR3 is built from 14 residues. The V and J ends lost 3 bases and 3 bases, in that order; junction bases with no gene match: 3. Germline V gene sequence: CDR1 DFQATT, CDR2 SNEGSKA (reference sequence).

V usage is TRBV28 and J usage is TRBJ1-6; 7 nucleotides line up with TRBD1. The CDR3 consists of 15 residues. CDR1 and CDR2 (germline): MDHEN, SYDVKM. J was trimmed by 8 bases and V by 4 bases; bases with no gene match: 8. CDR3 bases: TGTGCCAGCAGTTCCTCGACAGGGACCTATTCACCCCTCCACTTT. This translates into CASSSSTGTYSPLHF. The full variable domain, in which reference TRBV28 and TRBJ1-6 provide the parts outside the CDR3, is DVKVTQSSRYLVKRTGEKVFLECVQDMDHENMFWYRQDPGLGLRLIYFSYDVKMKEKGDIPEGYSVSREKKERFSLILESASTNQTSMYLCASSSSTGTYSPLHFGNGTRLTVT.

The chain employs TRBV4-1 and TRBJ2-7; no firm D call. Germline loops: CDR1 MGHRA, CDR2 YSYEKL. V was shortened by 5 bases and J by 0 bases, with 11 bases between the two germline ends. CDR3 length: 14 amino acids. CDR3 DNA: TGCGCCAGCAGCAACCTGCGGCACTCCTACGAGCAGTACTTC. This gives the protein CASSNLRHSYEQYF.

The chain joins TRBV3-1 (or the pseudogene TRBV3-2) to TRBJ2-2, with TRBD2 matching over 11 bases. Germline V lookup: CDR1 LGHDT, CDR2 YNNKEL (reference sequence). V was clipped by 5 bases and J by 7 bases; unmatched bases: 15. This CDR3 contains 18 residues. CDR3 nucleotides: TGTGCCAGCAGCACACACTCACTAGCGGGGGCCGGGGGCGGGGAGCTGTTTTTT. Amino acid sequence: CASSTHSLAGAGGGELFF.

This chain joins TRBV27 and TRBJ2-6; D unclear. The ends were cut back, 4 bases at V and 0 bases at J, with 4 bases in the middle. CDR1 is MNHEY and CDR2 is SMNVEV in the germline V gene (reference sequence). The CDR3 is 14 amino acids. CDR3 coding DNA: TGTGCCAGCAGTTCCAGCTCTGGGGCCAACGTCCTGACTTTC. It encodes CASSSSSGANVLTF.

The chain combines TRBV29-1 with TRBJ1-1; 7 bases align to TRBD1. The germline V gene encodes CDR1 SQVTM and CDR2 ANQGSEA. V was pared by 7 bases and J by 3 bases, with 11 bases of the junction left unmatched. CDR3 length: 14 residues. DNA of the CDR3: TGCAGCGGGGTCCGACAGGGTGTCTACACTGAAGCTTTCTTT. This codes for CSGVRQGVYTEAFF. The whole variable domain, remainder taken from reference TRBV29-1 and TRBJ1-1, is SAVISQKPSRDICQRGTSLTIQCQVDSQVTMMFWYRQQPGQSLTLIATANQGSEATYESGFVIDKFPISRPNLTFSTLTVSNMSPEDSSIYLCSGVRQGVYTEAFFGQGTRLTVV.

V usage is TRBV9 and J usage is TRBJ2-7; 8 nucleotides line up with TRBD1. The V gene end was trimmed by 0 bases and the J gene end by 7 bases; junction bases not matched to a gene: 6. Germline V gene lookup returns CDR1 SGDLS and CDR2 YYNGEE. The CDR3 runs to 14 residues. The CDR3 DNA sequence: TGTGCCAGCAGCGTAGTCGGACAGGGCACGGAGCAGTACTTC. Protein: CASSVVGQGTEQYF.

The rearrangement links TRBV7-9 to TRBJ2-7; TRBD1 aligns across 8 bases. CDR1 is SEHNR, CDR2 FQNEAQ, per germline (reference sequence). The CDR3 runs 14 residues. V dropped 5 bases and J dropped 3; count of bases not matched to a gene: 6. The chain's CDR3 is CASSRTTGGYEQYF. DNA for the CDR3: TGTGCCAGCAGCCGGACCACAGGGGGCTACGAGCAGTACTTC. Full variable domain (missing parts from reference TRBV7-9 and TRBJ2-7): DTGVSQNPRHKITKRGQNVTFRCDPISEHNRLYWYRQTLGQGPEFLTYFQNEAQLEKSRLLSDRFSAERPKGSFSTLEIQRTEQGDSAMYLCASSRTTGGYEQYFGPGTRLTVT.

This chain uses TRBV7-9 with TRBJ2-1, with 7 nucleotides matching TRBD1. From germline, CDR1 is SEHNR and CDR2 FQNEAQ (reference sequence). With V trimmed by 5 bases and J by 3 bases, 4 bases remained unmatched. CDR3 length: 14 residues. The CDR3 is CASSGQVGYNEQFF. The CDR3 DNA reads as TGTGCCAGCAGCGGACAGGTGGGCTACAATGAGCAGTTCTTC.

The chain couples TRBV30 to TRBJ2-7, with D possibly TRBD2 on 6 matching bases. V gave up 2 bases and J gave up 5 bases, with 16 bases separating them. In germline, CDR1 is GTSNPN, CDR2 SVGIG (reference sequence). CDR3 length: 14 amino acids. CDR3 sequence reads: CAWSIACGTDEQYF. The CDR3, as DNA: TGTGCCTGGAGTATCGCCTGCGGGACGGACGAGCAGTACTTC.

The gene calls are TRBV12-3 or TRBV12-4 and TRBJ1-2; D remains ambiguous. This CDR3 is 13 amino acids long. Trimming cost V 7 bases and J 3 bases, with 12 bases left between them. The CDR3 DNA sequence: TGTGCCAGCAACCGTGCGGATGACTATGGCTACACCTTC. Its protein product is CASNRADDYGYTF.

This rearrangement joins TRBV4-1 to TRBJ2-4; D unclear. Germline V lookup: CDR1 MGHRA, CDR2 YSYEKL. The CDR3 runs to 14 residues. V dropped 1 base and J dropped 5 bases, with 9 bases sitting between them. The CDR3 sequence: CASSQAGRENIQYF. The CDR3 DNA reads TGCGCCAGCAGCCAAGCTGGCCGGGAAAACATTCAGTACTTC.

For the CDR3, the DNA is TGTGCCAGCAGCGTACGACTCGGTCATGAGCTGTTTTTT. Translation: CASSVRLGHELFF. The chain couples TRBV7-3 to TRBJ2-2; D uncertain. The V and J ends lost 5 bases and 11 bases respectively, with 15 bases between them. The germline V gene encodes CDR1 SGHTA and CDR2 FQGTGA. The CDR3 runs to 13 residues.

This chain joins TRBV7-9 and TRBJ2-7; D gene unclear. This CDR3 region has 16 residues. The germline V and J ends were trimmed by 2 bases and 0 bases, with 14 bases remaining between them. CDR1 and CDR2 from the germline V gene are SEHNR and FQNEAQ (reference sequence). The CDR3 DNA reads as TGTGCCAGCAGCTTATCTCGGAGTATAAGCTCCTACGAGCAGTACTTC. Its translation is CASSLSRSISSYEQYF. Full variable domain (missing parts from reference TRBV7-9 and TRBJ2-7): DTGVSQNPRHKITKRGQNVTFRCDPISEHNRLYWYRQTLGQGPEFLTYFQNEAQLEKSRLLSDRFSAERPKGSFSTLEIQRTEQGDSAMYLCASSLSRSISSYEQYFGPGTRLTVT.

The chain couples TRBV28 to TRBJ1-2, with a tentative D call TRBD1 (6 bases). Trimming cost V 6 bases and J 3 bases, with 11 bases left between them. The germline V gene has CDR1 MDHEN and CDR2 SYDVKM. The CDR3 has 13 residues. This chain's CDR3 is CASSWTAHYGYTF. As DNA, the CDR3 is TGTGCCAGCAGCTGGACAGCGCACTATGGCTACACCTTC.

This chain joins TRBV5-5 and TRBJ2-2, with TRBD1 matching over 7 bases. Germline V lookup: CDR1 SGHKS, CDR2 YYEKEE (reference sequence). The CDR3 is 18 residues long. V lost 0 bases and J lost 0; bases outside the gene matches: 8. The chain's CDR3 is CASSLGLQGLANTGELFF. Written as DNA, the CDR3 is TGTGCCAGCAGCTTGGGGTTACAGGGGCTCGCGAACACCGGGGAGCTGTTTTTT.

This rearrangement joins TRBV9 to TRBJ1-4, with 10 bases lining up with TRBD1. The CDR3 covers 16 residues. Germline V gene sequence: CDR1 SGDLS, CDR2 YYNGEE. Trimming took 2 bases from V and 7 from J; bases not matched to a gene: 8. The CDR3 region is CASSVGQGEMGEKLFF. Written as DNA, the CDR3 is TGTGCCAGCAGCGTCGGACAGGGGGAAATGGGTGAAAAACTGTTTTTT.

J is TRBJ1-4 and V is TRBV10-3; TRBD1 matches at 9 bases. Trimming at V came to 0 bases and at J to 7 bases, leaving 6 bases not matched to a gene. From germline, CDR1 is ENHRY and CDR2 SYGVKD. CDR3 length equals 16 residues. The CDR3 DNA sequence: TGTGCCATCAGTGAGTCGACGGGACAGGGTAGTGAAAAACTGTTTTTT. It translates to CAISESTGQGSEKLFF.